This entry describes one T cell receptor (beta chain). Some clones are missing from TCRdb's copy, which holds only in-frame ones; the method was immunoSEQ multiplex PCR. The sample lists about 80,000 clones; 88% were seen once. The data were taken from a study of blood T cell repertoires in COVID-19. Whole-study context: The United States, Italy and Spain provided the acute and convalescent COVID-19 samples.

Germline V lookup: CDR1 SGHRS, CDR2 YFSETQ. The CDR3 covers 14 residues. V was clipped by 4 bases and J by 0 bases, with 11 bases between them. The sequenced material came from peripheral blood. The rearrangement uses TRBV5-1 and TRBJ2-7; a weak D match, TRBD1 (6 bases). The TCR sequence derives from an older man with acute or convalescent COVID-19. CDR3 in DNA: TGCGCCAGCAGCAGGGACACGAGCTCCTACGAGCAGTACTTC. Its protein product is CASSRDTSSYEQYF. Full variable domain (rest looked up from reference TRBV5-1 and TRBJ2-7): KAGVTQTPRYLIKTRGQQVTLSCSPISGHRSVSWYQQTPGQGLQFLFEYFSETQRNKGNFPGRFSGRQFSNSRSEMNVSTLELGDSALYLCASSRDTSSYEQYFGPGTRLTVT.